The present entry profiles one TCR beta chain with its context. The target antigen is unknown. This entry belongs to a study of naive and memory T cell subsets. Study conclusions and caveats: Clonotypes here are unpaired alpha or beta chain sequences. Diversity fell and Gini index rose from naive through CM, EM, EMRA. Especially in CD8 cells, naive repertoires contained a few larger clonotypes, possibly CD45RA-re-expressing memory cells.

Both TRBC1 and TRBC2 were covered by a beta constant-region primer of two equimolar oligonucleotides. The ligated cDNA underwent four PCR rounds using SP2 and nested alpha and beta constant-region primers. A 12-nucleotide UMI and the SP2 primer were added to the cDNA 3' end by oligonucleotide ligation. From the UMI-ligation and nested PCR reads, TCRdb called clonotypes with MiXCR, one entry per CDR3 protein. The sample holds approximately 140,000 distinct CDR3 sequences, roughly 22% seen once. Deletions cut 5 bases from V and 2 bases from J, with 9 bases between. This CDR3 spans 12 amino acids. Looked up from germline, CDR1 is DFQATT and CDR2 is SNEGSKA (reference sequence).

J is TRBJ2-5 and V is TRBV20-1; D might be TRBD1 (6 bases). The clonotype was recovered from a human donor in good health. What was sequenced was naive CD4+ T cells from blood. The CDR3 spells CSAPGQQETQYF. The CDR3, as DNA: TGCAGTGCTCCCGGACAGCAAGAGACCCAGTACTTC.